Below are 5 T cell receptor beta chains sequenced from a single sample in a study of technical replicates of blood from a handful of donors. This table comes from immunoSEQ multiplex PCR, and its TCRdb copy is limited to in-frame clones, with some not included. This repertoire shows tens of thousands of clones, under 95% found once; its top ten account for about 0.4%. The sample consisted of T cells isolated from PBMCs. These receptors all come from a human donor in good health.

The chain has TRBV6-5 and TRBJ2-3, with D perhaps matching TRBD2 (6 bases). Germline V gene lookup returns CDR1 MNHEY and CDR2 SVGAGI. This CDR3 is built from 15 residues. V dropped 4 bases and J dropped 0 bases, with 11 bases sitting between them. CDR3 in DNA: TGTGCCAGCAGTTCCATAGCGGATAGCACAGATACGCAGTATTTT. Encoded protein: CASSSIADSTDTQYF.

The chain uses TRBV30 and TRBJ1-1; D is possibly TRBD1 (5 bases). CDR1 is GTSNPN and CDR2 is SVGIG in the germline V gene (reference sequence). V lost 2 bases and J lost 5, with 6 bases in between. This CDR3 region has 11 residues. The CDR3 is CAWSKGTEAFF. The DNA of the CDR3 is TGTGCCTGGAGTAAGGGGACTGAAGCTTTCTTT.

CDR3 in amino acids: CASSQESRLAGSTDTQYF. CDR3 sequence (DNA): TGTGCCAGCAGCCAAGAGAGTCGACTAGCGGGAAGCACAGATACGCAGTATTTT. V usage is TRBV4-2 and J usage is TRBJ2-3; 11 positions agree with TRBD2. V shed 0 bases, J shed 0 bases, and the junction held 5 bases outside the gene matches. The CDR3 consists of 18 residues. From germline, CDR1 is LGHNA and CDR2 YNFKEQ.

This CDR3 is CAISEWDKTSVSDTQYF. CDR3 bases: TGTGCCATCAGTGAGTGGGACAAGACTAGCGTGTCAGATACGCAGTATTTT. This chain connects TRBV10-3 to TRBJ2-3, with 8 bases fitting TRBD2. CDR1 and CDR2 from the germline V gene are ENHRY and SYGVKD. The J segment lost 4 bases and the V segment lost 1 base, leaving 10 bases of the junction unmatched. The CDR3 sequence is 17 residues long.

The chain links TRBV29-1 to TRBJ2-5; TRBD1 agrees at 8 bases. The end of the DNA aligns better with TRBJ2-7, so the J call may be wrong. This CDR3 has 14 amino acids. Per germline, CDR1 SQVTM and CDR2 ANQGSEA. The CDR3 DNA is TGCAGCGTTGAAGATCCCAGGGGGCCCTACGAGCAGTACTTC. It yields the protein CSVEDPRGPYEQYF.